The rows below give T cell receptor beta chains drawn from one sample of a study of T cells in Graves' hyperthyroidism and ophthalmopathy. MiXCR, applied by TCRdb to the multiplex PCR reads, yields one record per CDR3 protein. The repertoire includes fewer than 600,000 distinct CDR3 sequences, approximately 14% of them detected once, and 11% to 15% sits in the top ten. The sequenced sample consisted of blood. These receptors originate from a woman between 40 and 55 years old with Graves' hyperthyroidism. CDR3s include the opening cysteine and the closing phenylalanine or tryptophan. The order of the fields is D gene, V gene, J gene, clone size, CDR3 protein, CDR3 DNA. A D gene is named only where the DNA matches it firmly. Rows give clone size only sometimes, using once, few, many, or a class for an expanded clone.

>TRBD2|TRBV9|TRBJ2-3|.
CASSVGTSGRDTQYF
TGTGCCAGCAGCGTAGGGACTAGCGGGAGAGATACGCAGTATTTT
>.|TRBV7-6|TRBJ1-1|once
CASTRKGWGAMNTEAFF
TGTGCCAGCACCCGAAAGGGGTGGGGGGCCATGAACACTGAAGCTTTCTTT
>TRBD1|TRBV6-1|TRBJ2-7|few
CAGSVNRDRGYEQYF
TGTGCCGGCAGTGTCAACCGGGACAGGGGCTACGAGCAGTACTTC
>.|TRBV7-9|TRBJ2-7|many
CASSRDGSYEQYF
TGTGCCAGCAGCCGGGACGGCTCCTACGAGCAGTACTTC
>TRBD2|TRBV28|TRBJ2-2|many
CASSPLAGINTGELFF
TGTGCCAGCAGTCCCTTAGCGGGAATTAACACCGGGGAGCTGTTTTTT
>.|TRBV6-8|TRBJ1-4|few
CASTLQALREKLFF
TGTGCCAGCACATTACAGGCTCTAAGAGAAAAACTGTTTTTT
>TRBD2|TRBV14|TRBJ2-1|.
CASSPFPAGVYNEQFF
TGTGCCAGCAGCCCCTTCCCGGCGGGAGTTTACAATGAGCAGTTCTTC
>TRBD1|TRBV6-1|TRBJ2-1|.
CASSEPNRDRVVNEQFF
TGTGCCAGCAGTGAACCGAACCGGGACAGGGTGGTTAATGAGCAGTTCTTC
>.|TRBV28|TRBJ1-5|many
CASSLAGTNIQPQHF
TGTGCCAGCAGTTTAGCCGGGACGAATATCCAGCCCCAGCATTTT
>.|TRBV7-7|TRBJ2-7|many
CASSAESGRMPGEQYF
TGTGCTAGCAGCGCTGAAAGCGGGCGGATGCCTGGGGAGCAGTACTTC
>.|TRBV15|TRBJ2-5|few
CATSRDIRETQYF
TGTGCCACCAGCAGAGATATCCGGGAGACCCAGTACTTC
>TRBD1|TRBV7-9|TRBJ2-1|many
CASITAGQGSDEQFF
TGTGCCAGCATTACAGCGGGACAGGGATCGGATGAGCAGTTCTTC
>TRBD1|TRBV20-1|TRBJ2-2|.
CSASPDRGRSTGELFF
TGCAGTGCTAGTCCTGACAGGGGGCGCTCCACCGGGGAGCTGTTTTTT
>.|TRBV28|TRBJ1-5|many
CATDRRNQPQHF
TGTGCCACTGACAGACGCAATCAGCCCCAGCATTTT
>.|TRBV11-1|TRBJ2-7|many
CASSLRDREYEQYF
TGTGCCAGCAGCTTGCGAGACAGAGAGTACGAGCAGTACTTC
>.|TRBV30|TRBJ1-1|many
CAWKAGVNTEAFF
TGTGCCTGGAAGGCAGGAGTAAACACTGAAGCTTTCTTT
>TRBD2|TRBV20-1|TRBJ2-3|many
CSAIIPGLAGHTDTQYF
TGCAGTGCCATTATTCCGGGACTAGCGGGACACACAGATACGCAGTATTTT
>TRBD1|TRBV6-2/TRBV6-3|TRBJ1-4|.
CASNRGTTNEKLFF
TGTGCCAGCAACAGGGGGACAACTAATGAAAAACTGTTTTTT
>TRBD2|TRBV27|TRBJ2-2|many
CASSLGLAGAAGELFF
TGTGCCAGCAGTTTGGGACTAGCGGGAGCGGCCGGGGAGCTGTTTTTT
>TRBD1|TRBV12-3/TRBV12-4|TRBJ2-3|.
CASSQGDLSTDTQYF
TGTGCCAGCAGCCAGGGGGACCTAAGCACAGATACGCAGTATTTT
>.|TRBV18|TRBJ2-3|many
CASSPPQGSTDTQYF
TGTGCCAGCTCACCACCGCAGGGCAGCACAGATACGCAGTATTTT
>TRBD1|TRBV5-1|TRBJ1-1|few
CASSPTGFRAEAFF
TGCGCCAGCAGCCCGACAGGGTTTAGGGCTGAAGCTTTCTTT
>TRBD1|TRBV6-1|TRBJ1-4|.
CASHTDDRAPGEKLFF
TGTGCCAGCCATACAGATGACAGGGCGCCTGGGGAAAAACTGTTTTTT
>TRBD1|TRBV28|TRBJ1-2|many
CASSSGQGAYGYTF
TGTGCCAGCAGTTCGGGACAGGGGGCGTATGGCTACACCTTC
>TRBD2|TRBV4-2|TRBJ2-7|few
CASSQGTSGVYEQYF
TGTGCCAGCAGCCAAGGGACTAGCGGGGTCTACGAGCAGTACTTC
>.|TRBV6-1|TRBJ1-2|.
CASQKMDSNYGYTF
TGTGCCAGCCAAAAAATGGACAGCAACTATGGCTACACCTTC
>TRBD1|TRBV19|TRBJ2-5|few
CASSGTANSLAETQYF
TGTGCCAGTAGTGGGACAGCTAATTCGTTGGCGGAGACCCAGTACTTC
>TRBD1|TRBV28|TRBJ1-2|many
CASSDDRENYGYTF
TGTGCCAGCAGTGATGACAGGGAGAATTATGGCTACACCTTC
>.|TRBV28|TRBJ2-4|many
CASSLMGLAKNIQYF
TGTGCCAGCAGTTTAATGGGGTTAGCCAAAAACATTCAGTACTTC
>TRBD2|TRBV18|TRBJ2-3|.
CATSGSGDTQYF
TGTGCCACTAGCGGGAGTGGAGATACGCAGTATTTT